The rows below give T cell receptor beta chains drawn from one sample of a study of response to subunit inactivated influenza vaccine. TCRdb redid the calling of the RT-PCR reads with MiXCR, one entry per CDR3 protein. Among about 190,000 distinct CDR3 sequences, 13% to 15% were seen once, and the ten largest hold 20% to 30%. The sequences come from CD8+ T cells sorted from PBMCs, collected 5 days after vaccination. These receptors all come from a man aged 50-59 years who received an inactivated influenza vaccine. Both conserved end residues are part of each CDR3. D genes are given only for firm matches. The listing skips clone size in some rows; elsewhere it reads once, few, many or a size class.

TRBJ1-5 NA TRBV12-3/TRBV12-4 NA 13 TGTGCCAGCAGTTTGGGGAACAATCAGCCCCAGCATTTT CASSLGNNQPQHF
TRBJ2-5 NA TRBV25-1 NA 12 TGTGACAGCAGCACATCCCTAGAGACCCAGTACTTC CDSSTSLETQYF
TRBJ2-7 TRBD2 TRBV11-1 few 18 TGTGCCAGCAGCCCGGGGGGACTAGCGGGAGCGATTCCCTACGAGCAGTACTTC CASSPGGLAGAIPYEQYF
TRBJ2-1 TRBD2 TRBV7-8 few 14 TGTGCCAGCAGCGGACTAGCGGGGCTCAATGAGCAGTTCTTC CASSGLAGLNEQFF
TRBJ2-7 TRBD1 TRBV6-2/TRBV6-3 NA 14 TGTGCCAGCAGTTATTGGACAGGGGGCCCGGAGCAGTACTTC CASSYWTGGPEQYF
TRBJ1-1 NA TRBV4-3 few 13 TGCGCCAGCAGCCAAGGGGGGCTCACTGAAGCTTTCTTT CASSQGGLTEAFF
TRBJ1-2 NA TRBV7-9 NA 12 TGTGCCAGCAGCTTTGGGGGAGATGGCTACACCTTC CASSFGGDGYTF
TRBJ2-1 NA TRBV29-1 many 14 TGCAGCGTGGGTTTGGGAGTCTTAGCGGATGAGCAGTTCTTC CSVGLGVLADEQFF
TRBJ2-1 TRBD2 TRBV24-1 few 16 TGTGCCACCAGTGATTTTGGGCTAGCGGAGCACAATGAGCAGTTCTTC CATSDFGLAEHNEQFF
TRBJ1-6 NA TRBV11-2 many 15 TGTGCCAGCAGCTTTACGACGGGGCACAATTCACCCCTCCACTTT CASSFTTGHNSPLHF
TRBJ2-1 TRBD2 TRBV20-1 NA 13 TGCAGTGCTAGGACTAGCGGGAGCAATGAGCAGTTCTTC CSARTSGSNEQFF
TRBJ2-3 TRBD1 TRBV13 NA 16 TGTGCCAGCAGCTACTCCGGGACAGGGTATACAGATACGCAGTATTTT CASSYSGTGYTDTQYF
TRBJ2-5 TRBD2 TRBV11-1 many 18 TGTGCCAGCAGCGTGGGACTAGCGGGAGGCCCGAAAAGGGAGACCCAGTACTTC CASSVGLAGGPKRETQYF
TRBJ2-3 NA TRBV27 NA 14 TGTGCCAGCACCCTTACCCCCTTCACAGATACGCAGTATTTT CASTLTPFTDTQYF
TRBJ1-1 NA TRBV14 few 12 TGTGCCAGCGGTTGGCGGGCGACTGAAGCTTTCTTT CASGWRATEAFF
TRBJ1-5 TRBD1 TRBV7-8 few 15 TGTGCCAGCAGCTTAGTACAGGGGAGCAATCAGCCCCAGCATTTT CASSLVQGSNQPQHF
TRBJ2-1 NA TRBV4-3 many 15 TGCGCCAGCAGCCAAGATGTGGCCCCTTACAATGAGCAGTTCTTC CASSQDVAPYNEQFF
TRBJ2-2 NA TRBV12-3/TRBV12-4 few 14 TGTGCCAGCAGTCCCCACGGGAACACCGGGGAGCTGTTTTTT CASSPHGNTGELFF
TRBJ1-3 NA TRBV28 NA 14 TGTGCCAGCAGTTCAGGACAATTTGGAAACACCATATATTTT CASSSGQFGNTIYF
TRBJ2-2 NA TRBV24-1 many 14 TGTGCCACCAGTGATTTGGGGAGAGCTCGGGAGCTGTTTTTT CATSDLGRARELFF
TRBJ2-3 TRBD2 TRBV28 many 18 TGTGCCAGCAGTTTTTTAGCGGGGACTAGCGGTAGCACAGATACGCAGTATTTT CASSFLAGTSGSTDTQYF
TRBJ2-7 NA TRBV7-9 NA 17 TGTGCCAGCAGCTTAGAGACGACCTTACAGCTAACCTACGAGCAGTACTTC CASSLETTLQLTYEQYF
TRBJ2-5 TRBD2 TRBV20-1 few 14 TGCAGTGCTAGAGATCTAGCGGGAGCTGAGACCCAGTACTTC CSARDLAGAETQYF